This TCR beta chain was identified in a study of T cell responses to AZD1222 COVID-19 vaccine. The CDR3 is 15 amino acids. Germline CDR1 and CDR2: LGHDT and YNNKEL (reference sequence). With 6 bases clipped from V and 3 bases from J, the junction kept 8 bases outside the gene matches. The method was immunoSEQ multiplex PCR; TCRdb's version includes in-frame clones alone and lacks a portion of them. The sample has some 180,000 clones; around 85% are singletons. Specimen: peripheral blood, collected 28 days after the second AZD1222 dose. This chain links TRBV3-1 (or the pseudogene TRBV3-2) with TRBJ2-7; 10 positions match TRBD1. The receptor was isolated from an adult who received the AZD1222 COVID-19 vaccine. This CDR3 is CASSRWTGGIYEQYF. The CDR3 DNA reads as TGTGCCAGCAGTCGATGGACAGGGGGAATCTACGAGCAGTACTTC.